This T cell receptor (beta chain) is from a study of PD-L1 blockade in urothelial cancer. The wider study: The researchers analyzed blood 3 weeks (second dose) and 6 weeks after treatment start.

The CDR3 covers 14 residues. The germline V gene encodes CDR1 SGHRS and CDR2 YFSETQ. With 1 base clipped from V and 4 bases from J, the junction kept 4 bases outside the gene matches. Sequenced by immunoSEQ multiplex PCR; TCRdb stores in-frame clones only, minus some. The data hold approximately 39,000 clones, with 80% to 90% observed a single time. The sequence was collected from a man between 60 and 75 years old with urothelial cancer. Source: PBMCs, taken around atezolizumab (anti-PD-L1) treatment. The rearrangement links TRBV5-1 to TRBJ1-1, with TRBD1 identical over 7 bases. The CDR3: CASSLRQGITEAFF. The CDR3 DNA reads as TGCGCCAGCAGCTTGAGACAGGGTATCACTGAAGCTTTCTTT.